These 21 T cell receptor beta chains came from one sample sequenced in a study of early T cells in non-severe SARS-CoV-2 infection. TCRdb processed the 5' RACE reads anew with MiXCR; each CDR3 protein has one entry. This sample has about 69,000 distinct CDR3 sequences; around a tenth occur once, and the top ten carry 5.9%. Sequencing used whole blood. The receptors shown here come from an adult who was a healthcare worker with PCR-confirmed SARS-CoV-2 infection or an uninfected control (not recorded which).

The chain joins TRBV11-2 to TRBJ2-7, with D perhaps assigned TRBD1 or TRBD2 (5 bases each). The CDR3 loop spans 14 amino acids. The germline CDR1 and CDR2 sequences are SGHAT and FQNNGV. With 3 bases removed from V and 4 bases from J, the gap between germline ends came to 13 bases. The CDR3 loop is CASSFGTAVYEQYF. CDR3 in DNA: TGTGCCAGCAGCTTCGGGACGGCGGTTTACGAGCAGTACTTC.

This clonotype showed up just once. The V call is TRBV27, the J call TRBJ2-7, with D hard to call. From germline, CDR1 is MNHEY and CDR2 SMNVEV (reference sequence). The CDR3 loop spans 13 amino acids. Trimming pared 3 bases from V and 5 bases from J, leaving 11 bases between. The CDR3: CASSFTAADEQYF. In DNA form, the CDR3 reads TGTGCCAGCAGTTTTACCGCGGCGGACGAGCAGTACTTC.

This clonotype showed up many times. This chain uses TRBV3-1 with TRBJ2-6; D call uncertain. Germline V gene lookup returns CDR1 LGHDT and CDR2 YNNKEL (reference sequence). Trimming cost V 0 bases and J 2 bases, with 2 bases left between them. The CDR3 is 14 residues long. CDR3 sequence: CASSQDTGANVLTF. DNA of the CDR3: TGTGCCAGCAGCCAAGATACTGGGGCCAACGTCCTGACTTTC.

This clonotype has a handful of counts. The rearrangement uses TRBV7-9 and TRBJ2-1, with D perhaps TRBD1 or TRBD2 (5 bases each). The V gene lost 7 bases and the J gene lost 8 bases, with 12 bases spanning the gap. Germline lookup yields CDR1 SEHNR and CDR2 FQNEAQ (reference sequence). The CDR3 extends over 12 amino acids. The CDR3 is CASTPQEDEQFF. The CDR3 coding sequence is TGTGCCAGCACCCCACAGGAGGATGAGCAGTTCTTC. Based on the CDR3 plus reference TRBV7-9 and TRBJ2-1, the full variable domain is DTGVSQNPRHKITKRGQNVTFRCDPISEHNRLYWYRQTLGQGPEFLTYFQNEAQLEKSRLLSDRFSAERPKGSFSTLEIQRTEQGDSAMYLCASTPQEDEQFFGPGTRLTVL.

J is TRBJ1-1 and V is TRBV7-9, with TRBD1 matching 7 bases. V lost 3 bases to trimming and J lost 7 bases; unmatched junction nucleotides: 5. CDR1 and CDR2 (germline): SEHNR, FQNEAQ (reference sequence). CDR3 size: 13 residues. The DNA of the CDR3 is TGTGCCAGCAGCTTCCGGGACAGTAATGAAGCTTTCTTT. It translates to CASSFRDSNEAFF.

The table lists this clonotype with many counts. The V and J genes are TRBV12-3 or TRBV12-4 and TRBJ1-1; the match to TRBD1 covers 7 bases. The V and J ends lost 7 bases and 4 bases, in that order; junction bases with no gene match: 18. The CDR3 consists of 17 residues. The CDR3 protein is CASTRMAGGTLGTEAFF. CDR3 DNA: TGTGCCAGCACCCGGATGGCAGGGGGTACACTCGGCACTGAAGCTTTCTTT.

This clonotype showed up many times. The chain employs TRBV7-3 and TRBJ2-1, with 9 bases matching TRBD1. After removal of 3 bases from V and 8 bases from J, the junction contained 5 bases not matched to a gene. This CDR3 contains 14 residues. Germline V gene lookup returns CDR1 SGHTA and CDR2 FQGTGA. CDR3 DNA: TGTGCCAGCAGCTTGACAGGGGGATTTGATGAGCAGTTCTTC. It translates to CASSLTGGFDEQFF.

This clonotype was detected only a few times. The V call is TRBV4-2, the J call TRBJ1-5; D gene ambiguous. Germline CDR1 and CDR2: LGHNA and YNFKEQ. The ends were cut back, 3 bases at V and 2 bases at J, with 8 bases in the middle. CDR3 length equals 14 residues. The CDR3 sequence is CASSQTRRNQPQHF. DNA of the CDR3: TGTGCCAGCAGCCAGACCAGACGCAATCAGCCCCAGCATTTT.

By share, this clonotype ranks as medium-sized. CDR3 sequence reads: CSATSGIYNEQFF. CDR3 nucleotides: TGCAGTGCTACTAGCGGGATTTACAATGAGCAGTTCTTC. The chain employs TRBV20-1 and TRBJ2-1, with 9 bases lining up with TRBD2. Unmatched junction bases numbered 2, after V lost 4 bases and J lost 4 bases. In germline, CDR1 is DFQATT, CDR2 SNEGSKA (reference sequence). The CDR3 spans 13 residues.

Many counts were recorded for this clonotype. The CDR3 loop is CASSLAQGTTYEQYF. CDR3 coding DNA: TGTGCCAGCAGCTTAGCACAGGGGACAACCTACGAGCAGTACTTC. The rearrangement uses TRBV7-9 and TRBJ2-7, with TRBD1 matching 7 bases. This CDR3 is built from 15 residues. Germline lookup yields CDR1 SEHNR and CDR2 FQNEAQ (reference sequence). V was clipped by 0 bases and J by 2 bases; unmatched bases: 4.

The chain uses TRBV29-1 and TRBJ1-1; 7 bases agree with TRBD1. V lost 6 bases and J lost 5; bases outside the gene matches: 6. Germline CDR1 SQVTM, CDR2 ANQGSEA. The CDR3 extends over 12 amino acids. The CDR3 loop is CSVAHRGTEAFF. CDR3 DNA sequence: TGCAGCGTAGCCCACAGGGGAACTGAAGCTTTCTTT.

The chain recombines TRBV10-3 with TRBJ2-2; unclear D gene. Trimming took off 6 bases at V and 0 bases at J, with 14 bases between the two ends. CDR3 size: 16 residues. The germline CDR1 and CDR2 sequences are ENHRY and SYGVKD. The CDR3 DNA follows: TGTGCCATCAGGGCCTTCGGCGAAGCGAACACCGGGGAGCTGTTTTTT. Amino acids: CAIRAFGEANTGELFF.

This clonotype turned up a few times. The chain joins TRBV7-2 to TRBJ1-6; D call uncertain. The V end was cut by 5 bases, the J end by 7 bases, with 6 bases between. Germline assignment: CDR1 SGHTA and CDR2 FQGNSA. The CDR3 is 12 residues long. The CDR3 DNA reads TGTGCCAGCAGCCCCCGAAATTCACCCCTCCACTTT. This encodes CASSPRNSPLHF. The entire variable domain, with the rest obtained from reference TRBV7-2 and TRBJ1-6, is as follows: GAGVSQSPSNKVTEKGKDVELRCDPISGHTALYWYRQSLGQGLEFLIYFQGNSAPDKSGLPSDRFSAERTGGSVSTLTIQRTQQEDSAVYLCASSPRNSPLHFGNGTRLTVT.

At least ten counts were recorded for this clonotype. The gene calls are TRBV12-3 or TRBV12-4 and TRBJ2-4; 7 positions match TRBD1. The CDR3 spans 14 residues. J was trimmed by 8 bases and V by 7 bases; bases with no gene match: 11. The CDR3 DNA is TGTGCCAGCAACCCGACAGGGCGCCGGGACATTCAGTACTTC. As protein: CASNPTGRRDIQYF.

The CDR3 DNA reads as TGTGCCAGCAGCTTAGGACAGGACACAGATACGCAGTATTTT. This encodes CASSLGQDTDTQYF. The chain has TRBV7-9 and TRBJ2-3, with D possibly matching TRBD1 (6 bases). Per germline, CDR1 SEHNR and CDR2 FQNEAQ (reference sequence). CDR3 size: 14 residues. V was shortened by 1 base and J by 2 bases, with 7 bases between the two germline ends.

The rearrangement joins TRBV28 to TRBJ1-2, with D perhaps TRBD1 (5 bases). V was clipped by 5 bases and J by 5 bases, with 15 bases between them. Per the germline V gene, CDR1 is MDHEN and CDR2 is SYDVKM. The CDR3 is made up of 14 amino acids. CDR3 in amino acids: CASSPTGPGYGYTF. CDR3 sequence (DNA): TGTGCCAGCAGTCCTACAGGCCCGGGGTATGGCTACACCTTC.

Ten or more counts support this clonotype. The chain carries TRBV29-1 and TRBJ2-3, with D perhaps being TRBD1 or TRBD2 (6 bases each). The CDR3 contains 14 residues. V lost 8 bases, J lost 4 bases, and 19 bases lay in between. Germline V gene sequence: CDR1 SQVTM, CDR2 ANQGSEA. CDR3 sequence (DNA): TGCAGCTTTGTGAGGGGGGTTGGGTCAGATACGCAGTATTTT. Translating gives CSFVRGVGSDTQYF.

This clonotype was detected a few times. V is TRBV20-1 and J is TRBJ2-3, with 9 bases that match TRBD2. This CDR3 is built from 16 residues. The germline V gene has CDR1 DFQATT and CDR2 SNEGSKA (reference sequence). J was trimmed by 1 base and V by 1 base; bases with no gene match: 6. For the CDR3, the DNA is TGCAGTGCTAGAGTAAGGACTAGCGCCGGCACAGATACGCAGTATTTT. It codes for CSARVRTSAGTDTQYF.

The genes are TRBV20-1 and TRBJ2-3; TRBD1 aligns across 9 bases. CDR3 size: 15 residues. Unmatched junction bases numbered 8, after V lost 6 bases and J lost 1 base. CDR1 DFQATT and CDR2 SNEGSKA come from the germline V gene (reference sequence). CDR3 coding DNA: TGCAGTGCGGCCTTACAGGGGGCCCGCACAGATACGCAGTATTTT. Amino acids: CSAALQGARTDTQYF.

J is TRBJ2-7 and V is TRBV20-1, with TRBD1 as a possible D gene (6 bases). V lost 0 bases and J lost 4, with 13 bases in between. Germline values: CDR1 DFQATT, CDR2 SNEGSKA (reference sequence). CDR3 size: 14 residues. The CDR3 protein is CSAREPGTSYEQYF. The CDR3 DNA reads as TGCAGTGCTAGAGAGCCCGGGACAAGTTACGAGCAGTACTTC.

This clonotype was counted ten times or more. The chain uses TRBV10-3 and TRBJ1-3, with TRBD1 matching 9 bases. Germline CDR1 is ENHRY and CDR2 is SYGVKD. The CDR3 is 17 residues long. Trimming at V came to 11 bases and at J to 1 base, leaving 15 bases not matched to a gene. CDR3 protein: CASQDSGTGSSGNTIYF. CDR3 coding DNA: TGTGCCTCACAAGACTCCGGGACAGGGAGTTCTGGAAACACCATATATTTT.